These 9 T cell receptor beta chains share one sample of origin, sequenced in a study of shared clonotypes between healthy human individuals (TCRdb year 2020). The method behind the library was the immunoSEQ multiplex PCR assay. The source is immuneACCESS, and TCRdb retained only in-frame sequences with V and J called. Part of the clones is not carried over; for the studies checked, unresolved V genes explain less than half of this, and the remainder is unexplained. The sample records around 2.1 million clones, around 95% of which are singletons. 0.1% to 0.15% of the sample belongs to the ten largest clones. The source material was naive CD4+ T cells sorted from blood. The cell subset or site label here, explained by the study, means: CD45RA+ positively selected. These receptors came from a young man in good health.

This chain uses TRBV19 with TRBJ2-7, with no clear D. This CDR3 is built from 13 residues. Germline lookup yields CDR1 LNHDA and CDR2 SQIVND (reference sequence). V was pared by 3 bases and J by 3 bases, with 9 bases between. DNA of the CDR3: TGTGCCAGTAGTATGGGCTGGGGCTACGAGCAGTACTTC. The encoded protein is CASSMGWGYEQYF.

In this sample, this clone turned up once. The chain carries TRBV2 and TRBJ2-1, with D possibly matching TRBD1 (6 bases). The germline V gene has CDR1 SNHLY and CDR2 FYNNEI. The CDR3 length is 13 residues. V was clipped by 7 bases and J by 12 bases, with 19 bases between them. CDR3 protein: CASNPNRALGQFF. CDR3 in DNA: TGTGCCAGCAATCCTAACAGGGCGCTTGGGCAGTTCTTC.

The chain has TRBV28 and TRBJ1-1, with D perhaps matching TRBD1 (5 bases). This CDR3 region has 14 residues. The germline gives CDR1 MDHEN, CDR2 SYDVKM. V was pared by 7 bases and J by 11 bases, with 23 bases between. CDR3 nucleotide sequence: TGTGCCAGCACTTCCGGGACTCCCTCTGGTAGGGCTTTCTTT. Protein product: CASTSGTPSGRAFF.

The chain's CDR3 is CASSLSKGLDTQYF. CDR3 DNA: TGTGCCAGCAGCTTATCCAAGGGCTTAGATACGCAGTATTTT. The genes are TRBV7-9 and TRBJ2-3; unclear D gene. This CDR3 spans 14 amino acids. CDR1 and CDR2 (germline): SEHNR, FQNEAQ (reference sequence). Trimming cost V 2 bases and J 5 bases, with 11 bases left between them.

The chain joins TRBV6-1 to TRBJ1-5, with D possibly matching TRBD1 (6 bases). The CDR3 loop spans 13 amino acids. The germline CDR1 and CDR2 sequences are MNHNS and SASEGT. The V gene lost 6 bases and the J gene lost 7 bases, with 13 bases spanning the gap. CDR3 coding DNA: TGTGCCAGCAGGAGGCCAGGGGACCAGCCCCAGCATTTT. It is translated as CASRRPGDQPQHF.

As to this clone: Other nucleotide sequences from this sample produce the same CDR3. This chain joins TRBV5-1 and TRBJ2-7; possibly TRBD1 or TRBD2 for D (5 bases each). Trimming removed 0 bases at V and 0 bases at J, with 10 bases between. Germline values: CDR1 SGHRS, CDR2 YFSETQ. This CDR3 contains 15 residues. The CDR3 nucleotides read TGCGCCAGCAGCTTGGTCGCAGGGAGCTCCTACGAGCAGTACTTC. It codes for CASSLVAGSSYEQYF.

This chain joins TRBV18 and TRBJ1-1; possible D gene TRBD1, 5 bases. The CDR3 totals 15 residues. Germline V lookup: CDR1 KGHSH, CDR2 LQKENI. The V end lost 5 bases, the J end lost 0 bases, and 13 bases lay between the germline ends. CDR3 bases: TGTGCCAGCTCAGCCGAGGGGCAGATGAACACTGAAGCTTTCTTT. This gives the protein CASSAEGQMNTEAFF.

J is TRBJ2-1 and V is TRBV30; the match to TRBD2 covers 7 bases. Trimming cost V 4 bases and J 0 bases; bases outside gene matches: 15. This CDR3 is built from 18 residues. The germline V gene has CDR1 GTSNPN and CDR2 SVGIG (reference sequence). The CDR3 DNA follows: TGTGCCTGGACCGGAGGGAGGGCGGGGGTAAACTCCTACAATGAGCAGTTCTTC. It translates to CAWTGGRAGVNSYNEQFF.

This chain joins TRBV9 and TRBJ2-3; 9 bases align to TRBD1. The V segment lost 6 bases and the J segment 3 bases; nucleotides outside the gene matches: 11. Germline V CDR1 and CDR2: SGDLS, YYNGEE. This CDR3 region has 16 residues. CDR3 sequence: CASTPDGQGRTDTQYF. Written as DNA, the CDR3 is TGTGCCAGCACGCCTGACGGACAGGGGAGAACAGATACGCAGTATTTT.